This T cell receptor beta chain was identified in a study of regulatory T cells in long-lasting Graves disease. Broader study findings: The TCR repertoire of persistent Graves' patients was less diverse than that of newly diagnosed ones.

CDR3 regions were amplified by Arm-PCR using iRepertoire HTBI primers to build TCR beta libraries. One entry per CDR3 protein results from TCRdb running MiXCR on the multiplex PCR reads. The repertoire holds some 490,000 distinct CDR3 sequences, with around 12% as singletons. CDR1 is SGHRS and CDR2 is YFSETQ in the germline V gene. This CDR3 region has 15 residues. V lost 0 bases and J 3 bases, leaving 9 bases between the germline ends. To note about this clonotype: Antigen unknown.

Time point of the sample: newly diagnosed GD, antithyroid drugs for less than 3 months. PBMC RNA served as the TCR library source. These data were also filed under a second study, of T cells in Graves' hyperthyroidism and ophthalmopathy. That paper states: In patients aged 18 to 65, hyperthyroidism was newly diagnosed, with duration under 2 months. The diagnostic basis comprised clinical symptoms, serum thyroxine and TRAb, thyroid ultrasound and orbital computed tomography.

V and J are TRBV5-1 and TRBJ1-4; D remains unclear. The sequencing here drew on peripheral blood mononuclear cells (PBMCs), taken at new diagnosis, from a patient treated with antithyroid drugs. The receptor's source is a woman aged 25 to 45 with Graves disease. CDR3 residues: CASSLVVGANEKLFF. The DNA of the CDR3 is TGCGCCAGCAGCTTGGTCGTGGGAGCTAATGAAAAACTGTTTTTT.